What follows describes a single T cell receptor beta chain. Its antigen is not identified. These data originate in a study of T cell responses to AZD1222 COVID-19 vaccine. Study observations and caveats: Clonal diversity was possibly underestimated; the donors were predominantly white British and more often female. No repertoire was sampled before or during the peak T cell response, only after it. A rise in Spike-specific TCR breadth and depth followed two AZD1222 doses.

Pooling was applied to second doses at about 4 or about 12 weeks. The repertoire was sequenced with immunoSEQ multiplex PCR; TCRdb's copy has only in-frame clones and lacks some. The sample lists approximately 150,000 clones; around 84% were seen once. Trimming left V 0 bases short and J 0 bases short, with 10 bases between. This CDR3 contains 17 residues. In germline, CDR1 is SGDLS, CDR2 YYNGEE. V and J are TRBV9 and TRBJ2-6, with D perhaps TRBD1 (5 bases). Sequencing used peripheral blood, obtained 28 days after the second AZD1222 dose. The receptor comes from an adult who received the AZD1222 COVID-19 vaccine. This chain's CDR3 is CASSVEDSSSGANVLTF. The CDR3 DNA follows: TGTGCCAGCAGCGTAGAAGACAGTTCCTCTGGGGCCAACGTCCTGACTTTC.